This TCR beta chain was sequenced during a study of blood T cell repertoires in COVID-19. Study as a whole: Whether acute or convalescent, the COVID-19 samples came from the United States, Italy and Spain. From T cells, B-cell-depleted T cells, or PBMCs came the material, which was cDNA or gDNA.

The CDR3 covers 13 residues. The V and J ends lost 1 base and 7 bases respectively, with 11 bases between them. The germline CDR1 and CDR2 sequences are LNHDA and SQIVND (reference sequence). Participant ages covered roughly 18 to 89 years across some 25 US areas. Clinical history reported by participants formed the basis on which cohorts were assigned. Clones were read by immunoSEQ multiplex PCR, and TCRdb kept only the in-frame ones, dropping some. The sample holds 200,000 to 250,000 clones; 70% to 90% are singletons and the top ten take approximately 15%. V is TRBV19 and J is TRBJ2-7; D is possibly TRBD2 (6 bases). The TCR comes from a woman in her forties or fifties with acute COVID-19. The sequenced material came from PBMCs or T cells enriched from blood (not recorded which). CDR3 in amino acids: CASSIGGAGEQYF. DNA of the CDR3: TGTGCCAGTAGTATAGGCGGGGCAGGAGAGCAGTACTTC.